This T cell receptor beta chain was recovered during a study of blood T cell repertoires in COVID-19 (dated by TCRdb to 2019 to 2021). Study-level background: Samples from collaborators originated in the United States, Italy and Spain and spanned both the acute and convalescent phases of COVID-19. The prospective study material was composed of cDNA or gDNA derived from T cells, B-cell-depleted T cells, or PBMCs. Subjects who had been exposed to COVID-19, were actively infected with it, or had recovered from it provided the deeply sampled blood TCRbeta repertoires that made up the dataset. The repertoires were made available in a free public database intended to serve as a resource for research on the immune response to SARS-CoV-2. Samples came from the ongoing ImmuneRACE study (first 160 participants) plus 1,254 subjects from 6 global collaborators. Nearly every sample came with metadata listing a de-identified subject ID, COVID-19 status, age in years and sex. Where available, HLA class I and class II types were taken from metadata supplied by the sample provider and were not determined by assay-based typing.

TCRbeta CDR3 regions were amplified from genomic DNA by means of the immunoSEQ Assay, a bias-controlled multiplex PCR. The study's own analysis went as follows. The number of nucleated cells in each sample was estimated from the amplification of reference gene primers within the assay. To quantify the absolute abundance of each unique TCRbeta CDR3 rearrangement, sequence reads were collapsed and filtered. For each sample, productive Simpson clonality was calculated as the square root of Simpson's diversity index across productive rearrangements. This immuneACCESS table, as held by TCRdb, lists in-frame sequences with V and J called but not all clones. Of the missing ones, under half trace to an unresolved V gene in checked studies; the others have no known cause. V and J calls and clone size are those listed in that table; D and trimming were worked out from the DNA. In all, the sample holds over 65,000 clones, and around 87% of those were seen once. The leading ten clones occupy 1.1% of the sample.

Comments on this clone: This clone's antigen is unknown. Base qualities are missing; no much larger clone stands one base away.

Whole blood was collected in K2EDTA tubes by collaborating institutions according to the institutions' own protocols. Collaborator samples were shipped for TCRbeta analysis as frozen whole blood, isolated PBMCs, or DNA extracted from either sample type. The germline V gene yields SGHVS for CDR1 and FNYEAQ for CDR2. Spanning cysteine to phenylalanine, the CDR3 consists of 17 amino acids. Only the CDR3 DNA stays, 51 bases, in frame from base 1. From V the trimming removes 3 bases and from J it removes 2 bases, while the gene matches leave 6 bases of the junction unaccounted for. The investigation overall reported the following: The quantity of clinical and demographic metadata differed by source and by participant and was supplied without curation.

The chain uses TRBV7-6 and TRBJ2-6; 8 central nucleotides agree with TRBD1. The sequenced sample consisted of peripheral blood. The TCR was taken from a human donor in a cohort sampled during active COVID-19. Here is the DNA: TGTGCCAGCAGCTTGATCACAGGGGGAACTGGGGCCAACGTCCTGACTTTC. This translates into CASSLITGGTGANVLTF.